This is a list of T cell receptor beta chains from one sample in a study of T cell responses to AZD1222 COVID-19 vaccine. Libraries were prepared by immunoSEQ multiplex PCR; TCRdb keeps only in-frame clonotypes and omits some of them. The data contain around 46,000 clones, around 91% of them singletons. Here the sequenced sample was peripheral blood, taken 28 days after the second AZD1222 dose. These receptors were collected from an adult who received the AZD1222 COVID-19 vaccine. The CDR3 runs from the conserved cysteine through the conserved F or W. The D gene is left open where the match is weak. Rows may omit the clone size; those that give it use once, few, many or a size class.

>13|NA|TRBV7-2|NA|TRBJ1-5
CASSPLPPSAQHF
TGTGCCAGCAGCCCACTGCCGCCTTCGGCCCAGCATTTT
>12|few|TRBV9|NA|TRBJ1-2
CASRDKIRGYTF
TGTGCCAGCAGGGACAAAATACGTGGCTACACCTTC
>13|NA|TRBV19|NA|TRBJ2-7
CASSIRSTTEQYF
TGTGCCAGTAGTATAAGGTCGACAACCGAGCAGTACTTC
>15|NA|TRBV6-2/TRBV6-3|NA|TRBJ2-5
CASSWRSSGSETQYF
TGTGCCAGCAGTTGGAGGTCGTCGGGGTCGGAGACCCAGTACTTC
>16|NA|TRBV4-3|TRBD2|TRBJ2-1
CASSQDTGGSYNEQFF
TGCGCCAGCAGCCAAGACACGGGAGGTTCCTACAATGAGCAGTTCTTC
>14|NA|TRBV6-5|NA|TRBJ1-1
CASPMGTGSLEAFF
TGTGCCAGCCCGATGGGGACGGGATCTCTCGAAGCTTTCTTT
>16|NA|TRBV4-1|TRBD1|TRBJ2-1
CASSQGQGFSYNEQFF
TGCGCCAGCAGCCAAGGACAGGGATTCTCTTACAATGAGCAGTTCTTC
>13|NA|TRBV19|NA|TRBJ2-3
CASSGGEADTQYF
TGTGCCAGTAGTGGCGGGGAGGCAGATACGCAGTATTTT
>14|NA|TRBV5-6|TRBD1|TRBJ1-6
CASSFGTGNSPLHF
TGTGCCAGCAGCTTCGGGACAGGCAATTCACCCCTCCACTTT
>12|few|TRBV29-1|NA|TRBJ1-1
CSVVAGHLEAFF
TGCAGCGTCGTGGCGGGCCACCTTGAAGCTTTCTTT
>14|NA|TRBV7-3|NA|TRBJ2-7
CASSPSGMDNEQYF
TGTGCCAGCAGCCCGTCAGGGATGGATAACGAGCAGTACTTC
>14|NA|TRBV6-4|NA|TRBJ2-2
CASSPQGLVGELFF
TGTGCCAGCAGTCCACAGGGTTTAGTCGGGGAGCTGTTTTTT
>14|NA|TRBV7-9|NA|TRBJ1-2
CASSSSRGYYGYTF
TGTGCCAGCAGCTCAAGTCGAGGGTACTATGGCTACACCTTC
>16|NA|TRBV4-2|TRBD2|TRBJ2-1
CASSQLGTSVYNEQFF
TGTGCCAGCAGCCAACTGGGGACTAGCGTTTACAATGAGCAGTTCTTC
>13|NA|TRBV2|TRBD1|TRBJ1-2
CASPGQGRYGYTF
TGTGCCAGCCCTGGACAGGGGCGCTATGGCTACACCTTC
>13|NA|TRBV6-4|TRBD1|TRBJ1-1
CASRAQGAPEAFF
TGTGCCAGCAGGGCACAGGGGGCTCCTGAAGCTTTCTTT